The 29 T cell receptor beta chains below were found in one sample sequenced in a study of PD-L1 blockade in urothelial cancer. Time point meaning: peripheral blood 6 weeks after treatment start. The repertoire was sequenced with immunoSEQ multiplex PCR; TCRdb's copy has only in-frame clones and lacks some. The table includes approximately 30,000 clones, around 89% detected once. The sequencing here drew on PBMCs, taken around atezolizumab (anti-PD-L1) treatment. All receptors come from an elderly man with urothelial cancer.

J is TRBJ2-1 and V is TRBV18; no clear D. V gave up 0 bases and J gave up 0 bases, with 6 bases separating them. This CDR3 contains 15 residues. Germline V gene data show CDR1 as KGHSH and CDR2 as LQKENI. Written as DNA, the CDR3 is TGTGCCAGCTCACCACCGGCTGTCTCCTACAATGAGCAGTTCTTC. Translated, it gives CASSPPAVSYNEQFF.

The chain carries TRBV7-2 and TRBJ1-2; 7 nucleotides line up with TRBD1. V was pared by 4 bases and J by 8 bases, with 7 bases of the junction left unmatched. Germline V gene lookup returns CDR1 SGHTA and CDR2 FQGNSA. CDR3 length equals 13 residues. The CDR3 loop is CASSSRQGEGYTF. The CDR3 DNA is TGTGCCAGCAGCTCGCGACAGGGTGAGGGCTACACCTTC.

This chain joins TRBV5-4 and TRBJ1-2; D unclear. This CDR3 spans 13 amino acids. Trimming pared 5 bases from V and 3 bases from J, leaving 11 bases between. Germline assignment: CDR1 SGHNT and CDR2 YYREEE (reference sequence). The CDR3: CASSKDGDYGYTF. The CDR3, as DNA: TGTGCCAGCAGTAAGGACGGGGACTATGGCTACACCTTC. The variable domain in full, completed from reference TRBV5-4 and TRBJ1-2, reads ETGVTQSPTHLIKTRGQQVTLRCSSQSGHNTVSWYQQALGQGPQFIFQYYREEENGRGNFPPRFSGLQFPNYSSELNVNALELDDSALYLCASSKDGDYGYTFGSGTRLTVV.

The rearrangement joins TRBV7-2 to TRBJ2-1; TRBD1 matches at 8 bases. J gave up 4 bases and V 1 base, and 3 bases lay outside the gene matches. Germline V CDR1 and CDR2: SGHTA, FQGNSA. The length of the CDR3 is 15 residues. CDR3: CASSLGRGLYNEQFF. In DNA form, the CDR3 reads TGTGCCAGCAGCTTAGGCAGGGGGCTGTACAATGAGCAGTTCTTC.

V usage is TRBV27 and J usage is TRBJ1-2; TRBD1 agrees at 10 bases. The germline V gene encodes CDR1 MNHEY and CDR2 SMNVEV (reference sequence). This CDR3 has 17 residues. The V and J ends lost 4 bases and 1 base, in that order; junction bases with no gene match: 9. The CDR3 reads CASSSLGTGVNNYGYTF. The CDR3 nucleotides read TGTGCCAGCAGTTCCTTAGGGACAGGGGTAAATAACTATGGCTACACCTTC.

The CDR3 region has the DNA TGTGCCAGTAGTACCCGACAGGGGACCTATGGCTACACCTTC. Its protein product is CASSTRQGTYGYTF. The chain couples TRBV19 to TRBJ1-2; 8 bases agree with TRBD1. Germline CDR1 LNHDA, CDR2 SQIVND (reference sequence). This CDR3 region has 14 residues. V shed 4 bases and J 4 bases; nucleotides not matched to a gene: 5.

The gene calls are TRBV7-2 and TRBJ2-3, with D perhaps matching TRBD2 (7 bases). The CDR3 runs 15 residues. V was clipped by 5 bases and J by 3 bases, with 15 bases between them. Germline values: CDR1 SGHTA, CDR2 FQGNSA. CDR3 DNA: TGTGCCAGCAGCCCGAGCGGGACACGGACAGATACGCAGTATTTT. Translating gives CASSPSGTRTDTQYF.

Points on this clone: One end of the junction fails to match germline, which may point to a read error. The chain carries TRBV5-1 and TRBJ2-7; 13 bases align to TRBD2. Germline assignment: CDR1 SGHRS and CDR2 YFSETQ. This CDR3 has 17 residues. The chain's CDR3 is CASSLGTSGSRSHEQYF. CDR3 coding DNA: TGCGCCAGCAGCTTGGGGACTAGCGGGAGTCGCTCCCACGAGCAGTACTTC.

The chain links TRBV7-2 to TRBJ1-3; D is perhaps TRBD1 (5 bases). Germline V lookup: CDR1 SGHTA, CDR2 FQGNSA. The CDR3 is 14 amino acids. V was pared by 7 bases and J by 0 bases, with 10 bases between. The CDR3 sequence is CASTPGHSGNTIYF. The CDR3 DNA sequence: TGTGCCAGCACCCCAGGGCACTCTGGAAACACCATATATTTT. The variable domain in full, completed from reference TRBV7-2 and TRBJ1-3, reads GAGVSQSPSNKVTEKGKDVELRCDPISGHTALYWYRQSLGQGLEFLIYFQGNSAPDKSGLPSDRFSAERTGGSVSTLTIQRTQQEDSAVYLCASTPGHSGNTIYFGEGSWLTVV.

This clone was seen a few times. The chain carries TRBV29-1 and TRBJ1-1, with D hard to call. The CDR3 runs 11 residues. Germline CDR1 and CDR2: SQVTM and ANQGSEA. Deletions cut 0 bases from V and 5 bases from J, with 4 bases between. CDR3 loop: CSVEDRTEAFF. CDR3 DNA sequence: TGCAGCGTTGAAGATCGGACTGAAGCTTTCTTT.

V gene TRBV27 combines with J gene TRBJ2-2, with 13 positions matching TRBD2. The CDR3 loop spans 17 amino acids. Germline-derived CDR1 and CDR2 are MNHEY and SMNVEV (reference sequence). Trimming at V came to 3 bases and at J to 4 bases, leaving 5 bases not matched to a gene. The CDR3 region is CASSLGLAGIGTGELFF. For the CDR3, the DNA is TGTGCCAGCAGTTTGGGACTAGCGGGAATTGGCACCGGGGAGCTGTTTTTT.

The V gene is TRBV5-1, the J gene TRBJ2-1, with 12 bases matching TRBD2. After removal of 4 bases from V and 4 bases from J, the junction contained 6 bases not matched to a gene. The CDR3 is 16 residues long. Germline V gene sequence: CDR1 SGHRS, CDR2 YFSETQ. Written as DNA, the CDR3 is TGCGCCAGCAGCCAGACTAGCGGGAGCCCTTACAATGAGCAGTTCTTC. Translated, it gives CASSQTSGSPYNEQFF.

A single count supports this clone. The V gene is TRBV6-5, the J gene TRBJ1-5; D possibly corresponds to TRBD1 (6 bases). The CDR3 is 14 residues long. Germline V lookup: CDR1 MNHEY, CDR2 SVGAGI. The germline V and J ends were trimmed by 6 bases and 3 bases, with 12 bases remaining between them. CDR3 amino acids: CASSWTASNQPQHF. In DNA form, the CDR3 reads TGTGCCAGCAGCTGGACAGCTTCCAATCAGCCCCAGCATTTT.

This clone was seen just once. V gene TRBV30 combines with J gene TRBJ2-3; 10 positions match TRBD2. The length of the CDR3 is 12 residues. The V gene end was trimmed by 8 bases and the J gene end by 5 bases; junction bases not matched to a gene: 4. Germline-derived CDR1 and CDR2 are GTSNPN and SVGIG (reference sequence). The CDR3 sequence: CAVSGRRDTQYF. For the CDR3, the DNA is TGTGCCGTTAGCGGGAGGAGAGATACGCAGTATTTT.

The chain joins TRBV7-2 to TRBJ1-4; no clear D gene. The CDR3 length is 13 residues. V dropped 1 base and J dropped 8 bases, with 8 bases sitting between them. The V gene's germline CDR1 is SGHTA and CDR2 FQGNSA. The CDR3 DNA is TGTGCCAGCAGCTTAGGGCGAGCGGAAAAACTGTTTTTT. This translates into CASSLGRAEKLFF. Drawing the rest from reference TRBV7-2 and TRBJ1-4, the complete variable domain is GAGVSQSPSNKVTEKGKDVELRCDPISGHTALYWYRQSLGQGLEFLIYFQGNSAPDKSGLPSDRFSAERTGGSVSTLTIQRTQQEDSAVYLCASSLGRAEKLFFGSGTQLSVL.

The CDR3 here is CASSPSTITDTQYF. CDR3 coding DNA: TGTGCCAGCAGCCCCTCAACTATCACAGATACGCAGTATTTT. V usage is TRBV11-2 and J usage is TRBJ2-3, with D unclear. There are 14 residues in the CDR3. The ends were cut back, 5 bases at V and 2 bases at J, with 11 bases in the middle. Germline V gene data show CDR1 as SGHAT and CDR2 as FQNNGV.

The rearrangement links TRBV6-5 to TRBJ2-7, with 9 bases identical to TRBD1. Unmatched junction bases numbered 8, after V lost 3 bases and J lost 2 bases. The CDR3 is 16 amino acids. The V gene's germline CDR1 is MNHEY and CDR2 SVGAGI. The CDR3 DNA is TGTGCCAGCAGTTATTCCGGACAGGGGTGGGCCTACGAGCAGTACTTC. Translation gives CASSYSGQGWAYEQYF.

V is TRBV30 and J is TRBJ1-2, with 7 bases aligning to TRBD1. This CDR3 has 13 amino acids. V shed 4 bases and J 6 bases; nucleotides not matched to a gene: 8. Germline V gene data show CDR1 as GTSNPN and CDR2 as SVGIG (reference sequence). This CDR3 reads CAWNNRGNHGYTF. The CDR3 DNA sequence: TGTGCCTGGAACAACAGGGGAAACCATGGCTACACCTTC.

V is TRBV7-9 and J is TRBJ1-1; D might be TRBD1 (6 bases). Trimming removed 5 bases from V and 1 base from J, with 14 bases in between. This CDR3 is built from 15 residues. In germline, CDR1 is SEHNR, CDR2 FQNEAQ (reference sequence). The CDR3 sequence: CASSPSGTPNTEAFF. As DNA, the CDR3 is TGTGCCAGCAGCCCGTCTGGGACACCGAACACTGAAGCTTTCTTT.

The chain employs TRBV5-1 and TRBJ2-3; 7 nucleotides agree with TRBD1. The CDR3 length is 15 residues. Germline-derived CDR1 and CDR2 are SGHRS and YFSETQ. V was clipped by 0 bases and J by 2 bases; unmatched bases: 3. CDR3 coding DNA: TGCGCCAGCAGCTTGGGACAGGGAACCACAGATACGCAGTATTTT. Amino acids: CASSLGQGTTDTQYF. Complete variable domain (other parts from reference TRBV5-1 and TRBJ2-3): KAGVTQTPRYLIKTRGQQVTLSCSPISGHRSVSWYQQTPGQGLQFLFEYFSETQRNKGNFPGRFSGRQFSNSRSEMNVSTLELGDSALYLCASSLGQGTTDTQYFGPGTRLTVL.

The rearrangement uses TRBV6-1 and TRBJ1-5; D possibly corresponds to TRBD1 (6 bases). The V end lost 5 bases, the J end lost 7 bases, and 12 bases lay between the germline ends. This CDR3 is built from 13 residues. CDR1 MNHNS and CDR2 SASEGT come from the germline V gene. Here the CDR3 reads CASSLQQGQPQHF. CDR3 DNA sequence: TGTGCCAGCAGTTTGCAACAGGGACAGCCCCAGCATTTT.

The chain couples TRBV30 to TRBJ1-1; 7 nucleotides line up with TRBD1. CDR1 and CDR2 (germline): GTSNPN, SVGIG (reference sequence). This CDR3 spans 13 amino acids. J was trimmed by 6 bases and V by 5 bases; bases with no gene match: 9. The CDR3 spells CAWDRAGKAEAFF. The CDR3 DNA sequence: TGTGCCTGGGACAGGGCCGGGAAGGCTGAAGCTTTCTTT.

The CDR3 is CASSQDATLYEQYF. The DNA for the CDR3 is TGTGCCAGCAGCCAAGACGCGACACTCTACGAGCAGTACTTC. The chain links TRBV14 to TRBJ2-7; D call uncertain. Germline lookup yields CDR1 SGHDN and CDR2 FVKESK. The CDR3 has 14 amino acids. V lost 0 bases, J lost 3 bases, and 9 bases lay in between.

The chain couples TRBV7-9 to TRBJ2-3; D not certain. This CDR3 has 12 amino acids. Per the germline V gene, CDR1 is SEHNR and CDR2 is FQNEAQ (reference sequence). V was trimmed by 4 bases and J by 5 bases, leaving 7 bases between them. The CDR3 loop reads CASSSRGDTQYF. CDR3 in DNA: TGTGCCAGCAGCTCCCGCGGAGATACGCAGTATTTT. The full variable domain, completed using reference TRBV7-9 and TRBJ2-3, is DTGVSQNPRHKITKRGQNVTFRCDPISEHNRLYWYRQTLGQGPEFLTYFQNEAQLEKSRLLSDRFSAERPKGSFSTLEIQRTEQGDSAMYLCASSSRGDTQYFGPGTRLTVL.

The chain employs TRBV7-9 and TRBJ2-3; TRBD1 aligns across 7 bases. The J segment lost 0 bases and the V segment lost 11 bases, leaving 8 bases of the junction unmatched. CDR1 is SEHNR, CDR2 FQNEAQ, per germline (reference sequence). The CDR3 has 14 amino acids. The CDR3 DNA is TGTGCCGTCAAGGGGGCGTTAAGCACAGATACGCAGTATTTT. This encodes CAVKGALSTDTQYF.

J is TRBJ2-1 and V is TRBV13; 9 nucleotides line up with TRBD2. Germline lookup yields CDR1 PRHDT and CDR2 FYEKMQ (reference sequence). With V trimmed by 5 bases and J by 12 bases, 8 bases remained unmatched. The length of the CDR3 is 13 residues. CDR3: CASSTAGLAPQFF. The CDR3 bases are TGTGCCAGCAGCACGGCGGGACTAGCTCCGCAGTTCTTC.

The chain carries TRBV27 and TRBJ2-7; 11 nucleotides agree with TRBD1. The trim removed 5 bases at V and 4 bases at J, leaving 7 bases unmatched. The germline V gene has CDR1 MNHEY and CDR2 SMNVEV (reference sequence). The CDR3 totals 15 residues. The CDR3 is CASSDAGTGGYEQYF. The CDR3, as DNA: TGTGCCAGCAGTGATGCCGGGACAGGGGGGTACGAGCAGTACTTC.

The CDR3 reads CASSPRGGVADNEQFF. The CDR3, as DNA: TGTGCCAGCAGCCCTAGGGGGGGAGTTGCCGACAATGAGCAGTTCTTC. The V gene is TRBV5-4, the J gene TRBJ2-1; D may be TRBD2 (7 bases). V lost 4 bases and J lost 5, with 19 bases in between. CDR3 length: 16 residues. Germline V gene lookup returns CDR1 SGHNT and CDR2 YYREEE (reference sequence).

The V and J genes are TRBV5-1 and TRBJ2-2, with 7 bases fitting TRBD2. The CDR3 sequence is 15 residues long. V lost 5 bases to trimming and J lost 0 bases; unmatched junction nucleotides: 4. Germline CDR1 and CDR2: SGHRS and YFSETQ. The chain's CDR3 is CASRAGVANTGELFF. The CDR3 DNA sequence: TGCGCCAGCAGGGCGGGAGTCGCGAACACCGGGGAGCTGTTTTTT.